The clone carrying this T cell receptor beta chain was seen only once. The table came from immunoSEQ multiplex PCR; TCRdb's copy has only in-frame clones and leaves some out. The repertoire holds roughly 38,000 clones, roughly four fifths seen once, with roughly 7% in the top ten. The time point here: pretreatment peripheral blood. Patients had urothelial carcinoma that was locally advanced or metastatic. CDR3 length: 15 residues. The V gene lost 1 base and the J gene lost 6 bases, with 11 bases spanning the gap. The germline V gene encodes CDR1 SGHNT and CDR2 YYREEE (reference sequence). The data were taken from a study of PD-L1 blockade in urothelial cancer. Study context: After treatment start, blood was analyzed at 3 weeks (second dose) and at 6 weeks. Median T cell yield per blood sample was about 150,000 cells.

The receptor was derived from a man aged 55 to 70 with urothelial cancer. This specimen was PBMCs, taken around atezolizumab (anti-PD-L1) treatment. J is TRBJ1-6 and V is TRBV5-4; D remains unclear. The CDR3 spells CASSLSGSGNSPLHF. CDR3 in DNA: TGTGCCAGCAGCTTGTCTGGCAGTGGTAATTCACCCCTCCACTTT.